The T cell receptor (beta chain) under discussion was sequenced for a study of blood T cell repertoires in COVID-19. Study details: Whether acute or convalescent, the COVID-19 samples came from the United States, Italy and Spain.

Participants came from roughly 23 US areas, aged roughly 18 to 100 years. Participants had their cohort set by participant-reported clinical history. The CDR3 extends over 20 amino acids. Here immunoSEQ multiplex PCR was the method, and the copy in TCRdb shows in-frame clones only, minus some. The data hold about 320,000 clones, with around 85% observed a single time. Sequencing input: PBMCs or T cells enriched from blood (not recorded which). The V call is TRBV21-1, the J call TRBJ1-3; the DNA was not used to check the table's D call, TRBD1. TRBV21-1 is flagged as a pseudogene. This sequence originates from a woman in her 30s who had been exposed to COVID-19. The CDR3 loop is CASSKVPAGDSLDSGNTIYF. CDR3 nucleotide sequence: TGTGCCAGCAGCAAGGTTCCGGCAGGCGATTCCTTGGACTCTGGAAACACCATATATTTT.